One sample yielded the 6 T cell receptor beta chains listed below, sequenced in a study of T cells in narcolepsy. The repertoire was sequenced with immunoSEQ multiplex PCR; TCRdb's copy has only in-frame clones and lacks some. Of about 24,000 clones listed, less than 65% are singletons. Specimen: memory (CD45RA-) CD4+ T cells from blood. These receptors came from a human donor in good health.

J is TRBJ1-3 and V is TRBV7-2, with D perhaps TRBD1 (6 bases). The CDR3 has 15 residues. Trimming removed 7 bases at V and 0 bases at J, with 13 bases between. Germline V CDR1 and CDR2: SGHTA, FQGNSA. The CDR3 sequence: CASMVGGVSGNTIYF. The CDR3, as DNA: TGTGCCAGCATGGTGGGGGGCGTCTCTGGAAACACCATATATTTT.

In DNA form, the CDR3 reads TGTGCCAGCAGTTTGGGCTCCTACGAGCAGTACTTC. Translated, it gives CASSLGSYEQYF. V usage is TRBV2 and J usage is TRBJ2-7, with unresolved D. Germline CDR1 SNHLY, CDR2 FYNNEI. V gave up 5 bases and J gave up 0 bases, with 5 bases separating them. The CDR3 sequence is 12 residues long.

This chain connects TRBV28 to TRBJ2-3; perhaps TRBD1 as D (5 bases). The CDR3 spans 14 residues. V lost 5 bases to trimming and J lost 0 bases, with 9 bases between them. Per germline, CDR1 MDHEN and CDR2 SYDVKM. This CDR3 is CASSAPGSTDTQYF. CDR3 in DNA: TGTGCCAGCAGTGCCCCAGGGAGCACAGATACGCAGTATTTT. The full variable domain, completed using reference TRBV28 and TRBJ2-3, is DVKVTQSSRYLVKRTGEKVFLECVQDMDHENMFWYRQDPGLGLRLIYFSYDVKMKEKGDIPEGYSVSREKKERFSLILESASTNQTSMYLCASSAPGSTDTQYFGPGTRLTVL.

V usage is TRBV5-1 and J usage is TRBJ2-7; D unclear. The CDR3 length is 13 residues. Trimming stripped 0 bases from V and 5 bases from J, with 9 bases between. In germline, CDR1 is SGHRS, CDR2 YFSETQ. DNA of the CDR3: TGCGCCAGCAGCTTGGACGAAAGCGACGAGCAGTACTTC. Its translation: CASSLDESDEQYF.

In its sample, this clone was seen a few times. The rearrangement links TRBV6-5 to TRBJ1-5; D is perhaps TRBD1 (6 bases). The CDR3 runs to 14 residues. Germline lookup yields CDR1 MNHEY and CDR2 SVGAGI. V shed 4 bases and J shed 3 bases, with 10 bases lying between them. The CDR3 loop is CASSSGQFNQPQHF. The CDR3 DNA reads TGTGCCAGCAGTTCTGGACAGTTCAATCAGCCCCAGCATTTT.

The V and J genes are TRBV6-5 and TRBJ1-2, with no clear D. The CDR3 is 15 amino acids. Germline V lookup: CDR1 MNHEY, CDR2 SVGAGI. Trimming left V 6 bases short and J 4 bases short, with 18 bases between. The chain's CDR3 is CASRPGSRFGYGYTF. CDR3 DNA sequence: TGTGCCAGCAGACCTGGTTCCAGGTTCGGCTATGGCTACACCTTC.